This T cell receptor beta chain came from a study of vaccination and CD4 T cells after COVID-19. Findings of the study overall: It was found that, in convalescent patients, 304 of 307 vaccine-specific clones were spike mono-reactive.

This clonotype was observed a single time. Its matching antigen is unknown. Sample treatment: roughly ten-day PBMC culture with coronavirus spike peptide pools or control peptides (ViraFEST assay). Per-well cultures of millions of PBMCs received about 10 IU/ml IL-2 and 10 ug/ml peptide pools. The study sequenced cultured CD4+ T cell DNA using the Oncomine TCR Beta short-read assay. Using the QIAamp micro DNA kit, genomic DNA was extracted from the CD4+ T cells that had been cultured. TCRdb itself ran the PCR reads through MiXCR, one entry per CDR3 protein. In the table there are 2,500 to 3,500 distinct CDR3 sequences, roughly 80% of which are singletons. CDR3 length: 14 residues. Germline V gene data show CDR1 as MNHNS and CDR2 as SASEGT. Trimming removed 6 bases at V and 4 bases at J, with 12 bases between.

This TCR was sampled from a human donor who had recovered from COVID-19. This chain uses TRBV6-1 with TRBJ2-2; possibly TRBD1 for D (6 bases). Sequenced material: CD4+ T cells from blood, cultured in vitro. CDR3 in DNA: TGTGCCAGCAGGCAACAGGGTCCCACCGGGGAGCTGTTTTTT. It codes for CASRQQGPTGELFF.